Below, 28 T cell receptor beta chains from the same sample are listed, as sequenced in a study of T cells after yellow fever vaccination. Using its own MiXCR run on the 5' RACE reads, TCRdb lists one record per CDR3 protein. The table has 200,000 to 300,000 distinct CDR3 sequences, under 15% seen once. This specimen was CD4+ T cells sorted from PBMCs, taken 45 days after the yellow fever booster vaccination. These receptors were collected from a man in his thirties or forties who received the YFV17D yellow fever vaccine.

This clonotype was detected a few times. The rearrangement joins TRBV18 to TRBJ1-1; D perhaps matches TRBD1 (5 bases). V lost 5 bases, J lost 0 bases, and 7 bases lay in between. There are 13 residues in the CDR3. Germline V gene sequence: CDR1 KGHSH, CDR2 LQKENI. In DNA form, the CDR3 reads TGTGCCAGCTCAGGGGCTTTGAACACTGAAGCTTTCTTT. Its translation: CASSGALNTEAFF.

The J gene is TRBJ2-5, the V gene TRBV7-7, with D tentatively TRBD1 (5 bases). The germline V gene encodes CDR1 SSHAT and CDR2 FNYEAQ (reference sequence). The CDR3 has 14 amino acids. V dropped 5 bases and J dropped 5 bases, with 15 bases sitting between them. The CDR3 DNA reads as TGTGCCAGCAGCCCCCTTCTTGGGGCCGAGACCCAGTACTTC. Amino acid sequence: CASSPLLGAETQYF.

The V and J genes are TRBV5-1 and TRBJ2-1, with D tentatively TRBD1 or TRBD2 (5 bases each). Per germline, CDR1 SGHRS and CDR2 YFSETQ. CDR3 length: 16 residues. Trimming cost V 4 bases and J 0 bases, with 14 bases left between them. This CDR3 is CASSRDAQSSYNEQFF. The CDR3 DNA is TGCGCCAGCAGCAGGGACGCTCAAAGCTCCTACAATGAGCAGTTCTTC.

V and J are TRBV20-1 and TRBJ2-2; no clear D gene. The V end was cut by 4 bases, the J end by 4 bases, with 10 bases between. Looked up from germline, CDR1 is DFQATT and CDR2 is SNEGSKA (reference sequence). The CDR3 covers 13 residues. The CDR3 protein is CSAIYLITGELFF. The CDR3 region has the DNA TGCAGTGCTATTTACCTCATCACCGGGGAGCTGTTTTTT.

The V gene is TRBV9, the J gene TRBJ2-1; 9 nucleotides match TRBD2. J lost 8 bases, V lost 2 bases, and 8 bases had no gene match. Germline-derived CDR1 and CDR2 are SGDLS and YYNGEE. The CDR3 has 15 residues. This chain's CDR3 is CASSVAGGPVDEQFF. The CDR3 DNA follows: TGTGCCAGCAGCGTGGCGGGAGGGCCTGTCGATGAGCAGTTCTTC.

In this sample, this clonotype turned up a few times. The chain recombines TRBV7-2 with TRBJ2-5; D possibly matches TRBD1 or TRBD2 (6 bases each). V was shortened by 1 base and J by 5 bases, with 17 bases between the two germline ends. The CDR3 runs to 16 residues. Germline V gene lookup returns CDR1 SGHTA and CDR2 FQGNSA. DNA for the CDR3: TGTGCCAGCAGCTTAGGGGCAGCCGGGGGCGGCGAGACCCAGTACTTC. Protein sequence: CASSLGAAGGGETQYF.

This clonotype was observed a few times. V usage is TRBV6-2 or TRBV6-3 and J usage is TRBJ2-2, with D possibly being TRBD1 (5 bases). In germline, CDR1 is MNHEY, CDR2 SVGEGT. The CDR3 runs to 14 residues. V lost 5 bases to trimming and J lost 4 bases, with 11 bases between them. The DNA of the CDR3 is TGTGCCAGCAGTCTAGGGGTTAGCACCGGGGAGCTGTTTTTT. As protein: CASSLGVSTGELFF.

The rearrangement links TRBV28 to TRBJ1-6, with D uncertain. Germline CDR1 is MDHEN and CDR2 is SYDVKM. The germline V and J ends were trimmed by 8 bases and 10 bases, with 12 bases remaining between them. This CDR3 has 12 residues. CDR3 bases: TGTGCCAGCTTCGGGGTCGGGTCACCCCTCCACTTT. It specifies CASFGVGSPLHF. Full variable domain (missing parts from reference TRBV28 and TRBJ1-6): DVKVTQSSRYLVKRTGEKVFLECVQDMDHENMFWYRQDPGLGLRLIYFSYDVKMKEKGDIPEGYSVSREKKERFSLILESASTNQTSMYLCASFGVGSPLHFGNGTRLTVT.

The V and J genes are TRBV20-1 and TRBJ2-1; the D gene is possibly TRBD2 (5 bases). Per germline, CDR1 DFQATT and CDR2 SNEGSKA (reference sequence). Trimming stripped 4 bases from V and 0 bases from J, with 10 bases between. There are 14 residues in the CDR3. The CDR3 loop is CSAIRGSSYNEQFF. The CDR3 DNA sequence: TGCAGTGCTATCCGAGGGAGCTCCTACAATGAGCAGTTCTTC.

The chain has TRBV5-6 and TRBJ2-5, with D possibly TRBD2 on 6 matching bases. In germline, CDR1 is SGHDT, CDR2 YYEEEE. The CDR3 totals 14 residues. V lost 4 bases and J lost 5, with 15 bases in between. This CDR3 reads CASSRVRGGETQYF. The CDR3 DNA follows: TGTGCCAGCAGCCGGGTCCGTGGGGGGGAGACCCAGTACTTC.

The rearrangement links TRBV7-6 to TRBJ2-3, with D maybe TRBD2 (5 bases). Germline V gene lookup returns CDR1 SGHVS and CDR2 FNYEAQ. CDR3 length: 16 residues. V lost 1 base to trimming and J lost 2 bases, with 13 bases between them. The chain's CDR3 is CASSLGPSGTTDTQYF. As DNA, the CDR3 is TGTGCCAGCAGCTTAGGCCCGAGCGGCACCACAGATACGCAGTATTTT.

This clonotype was seen a handful of times. The rearrangement joins TRBV29-1 to TRBJ2-7, with D tentatively TRBD2 (5 bases). Trimming stripped 6 bases from V and 1 base from J, with 13 bases between. Germline-derived CDR1 and CDR2 are SQVTM and ANQGSEA. The CDR3 loop spans 13 amino acids. The CDR3 spells CSVEAEGSYEQYF. The CDR3 DNA reads as TGCAGCGTGGAGGCGGAAGGATCCTACGAGCAGTACTTC.

The chain combines TRBV5-5 with TRBJ2-3, with TRBD1 matching 8 bases. Losses at the gene ends were 0 bases for V and 1 base for J; bases not matched to a gene: 7. This CDR3 spans 17 amino acids. Germline V gene data show CDR1 as SGHKS and CDR2 as YYEKEE (reference sequence). CDR3 bases: TGTGCCAGCAGCTTGGCACCGACAGGGGACGGCACAGATACGCAGTATTTT. Its translation is CASSLAPTGDGTDTQYF.

This clonotype occurred a few times. The chain employs TRBV7-9 and TRBJ2-7; 8 bases align to TRBD2. The CDR3 extends over 14 amino acids. The V segment lost 6 bases and the J segment 5 bases; nucleotides outside the gene matches: 9. Germline V gene data show CDR1 as SEHNR and CDR2 as FQNEAQ (reference sequence). CDR3 sequence reads: CASSYTSGGDEQYF. Here the CDR3 DNA reads TGTGCCAGCAGTTATACTAGCGGAGGTGACGAGCAGTACTTC.

The CDR3 region is CASSFNRGPYNEQFF. CDR3 coding DNA: TGTGCCAGCAGCTTTAACAGGGGGCCCTACAATGAGCAGTTCTTC. The chain uses TRBV11-2 and TRBJ2-1; 9 bases line up with TRBD1. Germline V gene data show CDR1 as SGHAT and CDR2 as FQNNGV. There are 15 residues in the CDR3. V shed 3 bases and J 2 bases; nucleotides not matched to a gene: 2.

This clonotype was picked up a small number of times. The chain links TRBV19 to TRBJ2-5, with 8 positions matching TRBD2. The V gene end was trimmed by 5 bases and the J gene end by 3 bases; junction bases not matched to a gene: 8. Looked up from germline, CDR1 is LNHDA and CDR2 is SQIVND (reference sequence). The CDR3 is 15 residues long. The CDR3 sequence is CASSAAGVREETQYF. CDR3 nucleotide sequence: TGTGCCAGTAGTGCAGCGGGAGTTCGGGAAGAGACCCAGTACTTC.

This clonotype has a count of ten or more. The chain links TRBV20-1 to TRBJ2-7; 8 bases match TRBD2. Per the germline V gene, CDR1 is DFQATT and CDR2 is SNEGSKA (reference sequence). J lost 6 bases, V lost 5 bases, and 6 bases had no gene match. CDR3 length: 12 amino acids. The CDR3 sequence is CSAHRREGEQYF. The DNA for the CDR3 is TGCAGTGCTCATCGCCGGGAGGGCGAGCAGTACTTC.

In its sample, this clonotype was seen a few times. The rearrangement joins TRBV5-1 to TRBJ2-7; a possible D gene is TRBD1 (6 bases). This CDR3 comprises 14 residues. CDR1 is SGHRS and CDR2 is YFSETQ in the germline V gene. Trimming cost V 1 base and J 6 bases, with 14 bases left between them. The CDR3 is CASSLLYRVSEQYF. CDR3 sequence (DNA): TGCGCCAGCAGCTTGTTATACAGGGTATCCGAGCAGTACTTC. The full variable domain, completed using reference TRBV5-1 and TRBJ2-7, is KAGVTQTPRYLIKTRGQQVTLSCSPISGHRSVSWYQQTPGQGLQFLFEYFSETQRNKGNFPGRFSGRQFSNSRSEMNVSTLELGDSALYLCASSLLYRVSEQYFGPGTRLTVT.

This clonotype has a count of ten or more. The genes are TRBV29-1 and TRBJ2-6, with D hard to call. Germline CDR1 is SQVTM and CDR2 is ANQGSEA. The CDR3 runs 14 residues. Trimming pared 0 bases from V and 2 bases from J, leaving 5 bases between. CDR3 region: CSVEESAGANVLTF. As DNA, the CDR3 is TGCAGCGTTGAAGAGAGCGCTGGGGCCAACGTCCTGACTTTC.

The chain links TRBV14 to TRBJ2-7, with TRBD2 matching 8 bases. V dropped 4 bases and J dropped 2; count of bases not matched to a gene: 7. CDR3 size: 15 residues. Germline lookup yields CDR1 SGHDN and CDR2 FVKESK. The CDR3 sequence is CASSPIAGRTYEQYF. The CDR3 DNA sequence: TGTGCCAGCAGCCCAATAGCGGGAAGAACCTACGAGCAGTACTTC.

This clonotype appeared a few times. The chain has TRBV20-1 and TRBJ1-4; TRBD1 agrees at 7 bases. From germline, CDR1 is DFQATT and CDR2 SNEGSKA (reference sequence). The CDR3 is made up of 16 amino acids. V lost 1 base, J lost 4 bases, and 9 bases stayed unmatched. CDR3 sequence: CSARGLGGRDNEKLFF. DNA of the CDR3: TGCAGTGCTAGAGGTTTAGGGGGCCGGGATAATGAAAAACTGTTTTTT.

The chain links TRBV24-1 to TRBJ1-5; 9 bases agree with TRBD1. CDR3 length: 17 residues. The germline CDR1 and CDR2 sequences are KGHDR and SFDVKD. V was pared by 2 bases and J by 4 bases, with 8 bases of the junction left unmatched. CDR3 DNA sequence: TGTGCCACCAGTGATTCCCCAGGACAGGGGCTTAATCAGCCCCAGCATTTT. Translated, it gives CATSDSPGQGLNQPQHF.

This clonotype was detected many times. The gene calls are TRBV5-6 and TRBJ2-5, with D maybe TRBD1 (5 bases). Germline V CDR1 and CDR2: SGHDT, YYEEEE. The CDR3 spans 13 residues. V was clipped by 1 base and J by 3 bases, with 7 bases between them. The CDR3 protein is CASSLWGEETQYF. The CDR3 region has the DNA TGTGCCAGCAGCTTGTGGGGCGAAGAGACCCAGTACTTC. Full variable domain (missing parts from reference TRBV5-6 and TRBJ2-5): DAGVTQSPTHLIKTRGQQVTLRCSPKSGHDTVSWYQQALGQGPQFIFQYYEEEERQRGNFPDRFSGHQFPNYSSELNVNALLLGDSALYLCASSLWGEETQYFGPGTRLLVL.

At least ten counts were recorded for this clonotype. The chain joins TRBV30 to TRBJ2-2; D is unclear. Deletions cut 6 bases from V and 0 bases from J, with 11 bases between. The CDR3 has 14 residues. Germline CDR1 GTSNPN, CDR2 SVGIG (reference sequence). The CDR3 DNA reads TGTGCCTGTACCAGTACCGCGAACACCGGGGAGCTGTTTTTT. As protein: CACTSTANTGELFF. The entire variable domain, with the rest obtained from reference TRBV30 and TRBJ2-2, is as follows: SQTIHQWPATLVQPVGSPLSLECTVEGTSNPNLYWYRQAAGRGLQLLFYSVGIGQISSEVPQNLSASRPQDRQFILSSKKLLLSDSGFYLCACTSTANTGELFFGEGSRLTVL.

This clonotype has just a few counts. The rearrangement links TRBV29-1 to TRBJ1-2; D is possibly TRBD1 (6 bases). The V gene's germline CDR1 is SQVTM and CDR2 ANQGSEA. The CDR3 runs 13 residues. V was trimmed by 8 bases and J by 5 bases, leaving 18 bases between them. The CDR3 is CSTEDRTTYGYTF. The CDR3 DNA reads as TGCAGCACAGAAGACAGGACCACTTATGGCTACACCTTC.

This clonotype was seen only a few times. V usage is TRBV6-5 and J usage is TRBJ2-1; no reliable D call. The CDR3 runs to 16 residues. V gave up 2 bases and J gave up 0 bases, with 11 bases separating them. Germline CDR1 and CDR2: MNHEY and SVGAGI. In DNA, the CDR3 is TGTGCCAGCAGTTACCGGTATAAGAGCTCCTACAATGAGCAGTTCTTC. This translates into CASSYRYKSSYNEQFF.

The J gene is TRBJ2-2, the V gene TRBV11-2; 8 bases agree with TRBD2. CDR3 size: 16 residues. Germline CDR1 and CDR2: SGHAT and FQNNGV. The V segment lost 5 bases and the J segment 4 bases; nucleotides outside the gene matches: 9. This chain's CDR3 is CASSPLAGTVTGELFF. In nucleotides, the CDR3 is TGTGCCAGCAGCCCCTTAGCGGGAACGGTCACCGGGGAGCTGTTTTTT.

In its sample, this clonotype was seen a few times. The rearrangement joins TRBV9 to TRBJ2-5; D possibly corresponds to TRBD1 (6 bases). Per germline, CDR1 SGDLS and CDR2 YYNGEE. Trimming took 3 bases from V and 5 from J, leaving 14 bases between them. The CDR3 extends over 14 amino acids. The chain's CDR3 is CASSDDRWSETQYF. CDR3 DNA: TGTGCCAGCAGCGATGACAGGTGGTCGGAGACCCAGTACTTC.